The 6 T cell receptor beta chains presented below share a single source sample, sequenced in a study of human T cells and chemical hapten exposure. TCRdb reprocessed the RACE reads with MiXCR, giving one entry per CDR3 protein. Found here are around 190,000 distinct CDR3 sequences, approximately 20% of them singletons; the top ten hold about 6.7%. The time point denotes: patch test 1, 2 weeks after DPC sensitization. Specified treatment: therapeutic diphenylcyclopropenone sensitization with weekly scalp DPC. This specimen consisted of whole blood, obtained in connection with sensitization to the hapten diphenylcyclopropenone (DPC). These receptors all stem from a woman aged 50 to 60 with alopecia areata. Some clones in this sample may be carry-over from other donors' samples.

The rearrangement links TRBV15 to TRBJ2-3; 9 bases match TRBD2. The CDR3 sequence is 17 residues long. J gave up 6 bases and V 1 base, and 11 bases lay outside the gene matches. Looked up from germline, CDR1 is LNHNV and CDR2 is YYDKDF (reference sequence). CDR3 in DNA: TGTGCCACCAGCAGAGGCCAACTAGCGGGTAACTTCGATACGCAGTATTTT. This sequence encodes CATSRGQLAGNFDTQYF.

The V and J genes are TRBV11-2 and TRBJ2-1; D is possibly TRBD2 (5 bases). V was trimmed by 5 bases and J by 6 bases, leaving 11 bases between them. Germline V gives CDR1 SGHAT, CDR2 FQNNGV. This CDR3 is built from 13 residues. In DNA, the CDR3 is TGTGCCAGCAGCGGACGGACTTCCAATGAGCAGTTCTTC. Translation gives CASSGRTSNEQFF.

The chain employs TRBV20-1 and TRBJ2-7; 7 bases match TRBD2. V dropped 0 bases and J dropped 0; count of bases not matched to a gene: 5. Germline CDR1 and CDR2: DFQATT and SNEGSKA (reference sequence). The CDR3 contains 15 residues. The CDR3 loop is CSARDPSGSSYEQYF. CDR3 coding DNA: TGCAGTGCTAGAGACCCTAGCGGATCCTCCTACGAGCAGTACTTC.

The sample holds a few counts of this clonotype. The chain uses TRBV7-8 and TRBJ2-2, with 12 bases that match TRBD2. V dropped 4 bases and J dropped 4; count of bases not matched to a gene: 4. The CDR3 totals 16 residues. Germline values: CDR1 SGHVS, CDR2 FQNEAQ. The CDR3 region is CASSWGLAGRTGELFF. CDR3 nucleotides: TGTGCCAGCAGCTGGGGACTAGCGGGTCGCACCGGGGAGCTGTTTTTT. Drawing the rest from reference TRBV7-8 and TRBJ2-2, the complete variable domain is GAGVSQSPRYKVAKRGQDVALRCDPISGHVSLFWYQQALGQGPEFLTYFQNEAQLDKSGLPSDRFFAERPEGSVSTLKIQRTQQEDSAVYLCASSWGLAGRTGELFFGEGSRLTVL.

This clonotype was detected a few times. V is TRBV19 and J is TRBJ1-2; 7 bases are shared with TRBD1. Trimming at V came to 5 bases and at J to 8 bases, leaving 11 bases not matched to a gene. The CDR3 loop spans 14 amino acids. From germline, CDR1 is LNHDA and CDR2 SQIVND (reference sequence). The CDR3 is CASSENGQAGGYTF. CDR3 DNA: TGTGCCAGTAGTGAAAACGGACAGGCGGGAGGCTACACCTTC.

The genes are TRBV6-2 or TRBV6-3 and TRBJ2-7; tentative D call: TRBD2 (7 bases). CDR1 is MNHEY, CDR2 SVGEGT, per germline. The CDR3 has 15 residues. Trimming removed 6 bases at V and 5 bases at J, with 20 bases between. The CDR3 is CASRGGSGHFDEQYF. The CDR3 DNA reads as TGTGCCAGCAGAGGGGGTAGCGGGCACTTCGACGAGCAGTACTTC.